Below are 25 T cell receptor beta chains sequenced from a single sample in a study of shared clonotypes between healthy human individuals. Profiling relied on immunoSEQ multiplex PCR, and the TCRdb table lists in-frame clones only, not all of them. The table shows 1.6 million or so clones, with approximately 98.5% occurring only once. The sequenced sample consisted of naive CD4+ T cells sorted from blood. Subset of the sample: CD45RA+ positively selected. These receptor sequences come from a young man in good health.

The chain combines TRBV29-1 with TRBJ2-1; D gene uncertain. CDR1 is SQVTM, CDR2 ANQGSEA, per germline. V shed 6 bases and J shed 4 bases, with 7 bases lying between them. The CDR3 sequence is 11 residues long. The CDR3 sequence is CSVKVYNEQFF. DNA for the CDR3: TGCAGCGTGAAAGTGTACAATGAGCAGTTCTTC.

V gene TRBV5-1 combines with J gene TRBJ2-3; 7 nucleotides line up with TRBD2. V gave up 0 bases and J gave up 4 bases; unmatched junction bases: 8. CDR1 is SGHRS, CDR2 YFSETQ, per germline. There are 16 residues in the CDR3. The CDR3 region is CASSLGSREYSDTQYF. CDR3 DNA sequence: TGCGCCAGCAGCTTGGGTTCGCGGGAGTATTCAGATACGCAGTATTTT.

This clone was counted a single time. The genes are TRBV11-1 and TRBJ2-7; D perhaps matches TRBD1 (5 bases). The CDR3 sequence is 14 residues long. Trimming pared 7 bases from V and 0 bases from J, leaving 13 bases between. The germline V gene encodes CDR1 SGHAT and CDR2 FQDESV (reference sequence). The CDR3 DNA reads as TGTGCCAGCACCCCAGACGACAGCTCCTACGAGCAGTACTTC. Its protein product is CASTPDDSSYEQYF.

The genes are TRBV5-5 and TRBJ1-2; the D gene is possibly TRBD1 (5 bases). CDR3 length equals 15 residues. Deletions cut 4 bases from V and 0 bases from J, with 13 bases between. Germline loops: CDR1 SGHKS, CDR2 YYEKEE (reference sequence). The CDR3 here is CASSPYGTTNYGYTF. In nucleotides, the CDR3 is TGTGCCAGCAGCCCCTACGGGACCACTAACTATGGCTACACCTTC.

J is TRBJ2-1 and V is TRBV5-4; D tentatively reads TRBD1 or TRBD2 (5 bases each). V was clipped by 3 bases and J by 3 bases, with 13 bases between them. This CDR3 region has 15 residues. CDR1 and CDR2 from the germline V gene are SGHNT and YYREEE (reference sequence). The CDR3 spells CASSYRDGYYNEQFF. Written as DNA, the CDR3 is TGTGCCAGCAGCTACCGGGACGGATACTACAATGAGCAGTTCTTC.

J is TRBJ2-1 and V is TRBV14, with D possibly matching TRBD1 (6 bases). The CDR3 sequence is 15 residues long. V gave up 2 bases and J gave up 7 bases, with 15 bases separating them. The germline CDR1 and CDR2 sequences are SGHDN and FVKESK. The CDR3 loop reads CASSQPGHDRNEQFF. The CDR3 region has the DNA TGTGCCAGCAGCCAACCGGGACACGATAGGAATGAGCAGTTCTTC.

A word on this clone: The sample has other DNA sequences that encode this CDR3 too. This chain links TRBV5-4 with TRBJ2-5, with D hard to call. The CDR3 consists of 13 residues. The ends were cut back, 0 bases at V and 5 bases at J, with 8 bases in the middle. Germline V gene lookup returns CDR1 SGHNT and CDR2 YYREEE (reference sequence). The CDR3 nucleotides are TGTGCCAGCAGCTTGGGTGGGGTGGAGACCCAGTACTTC. Residues: CASSLGGVETQYF.

This clone was seen once. The rearrangement joins TRBV28 to TRBJ2-2; D is perhaps TRBD1 or TRBD2 (5 bases each). Germline CDR1 is MDHEN and CDR2 is SYDVKM. The CDR3 is 18 amino acids. Trimming left V 3 bases short and J 6 bases short, with 23 bases between. CDR3 protein: CASSFTVLRDRSPGELFF. CDR3 DNA: TGTGCCAGCAGTTTTACCGTCCTCCGGGACCGATCCCCCGGGGAGCTGTTTTTT.

This chain uses TRBV5-1 with TRBJ2-3, with D possibly being TRBD1 (6 bases). V lost 4 bases and J 4 bases, leaving 16 bases between the germline ends. From germline, CDR1 is SGHRS and CDR2 YFSETQ. This CDR3 region has 15 residues. The CDR3 DNA is TGCGCCAGCAGCACCCAGGGGTTGATGCCAGATACGCAGTATTTT. This codes for CASSTQGLMPDTQYF.

The chain uses TRBV5-1 and TRBJ1-5; 9 bases fit TRBD1. The CDR3 is 14 amino acids. The germline gives CDR1 SGHRS, CDR2 YFSETQ. V was clipped by 4 bases and J by 5 bases; unmatched bases: 4. The CDR3 region is CASSETGGDQPQHF. CDR3 DNA sequence: TGCGCCAGCAGCGAAACAGGGGGCGATCAGCCCCAGCATTTT.

The chain carries TRBV11-2 and TRBJ1-3, with a possible D match to TRBD1 (6 bases). The CDR3 is made up of 19 amino acids. CDR1 is SGHAT, CDR2 FQNNGV, per germline. V was clipped by 2 bases and J by 1 base, with 21 bases between them. The CDR3 reads CASSLSGTGTTLSGNTIYF. The CDR3 DNA reads as TGTGCCAGCAGCTTATCTGGGACCGGGACAACATTATCTGGAAACACCATATATTTT.

This chain joins TRBV19 and TRBJ1-2, with D unresolved. The V gene lost 8 bases and the J gene lost 0 bases, with 13 bases spanning the gap. The length of the CDR3 is 14 residues. Germline CDR1 is LNHDA and CDR2 is SQIVND (reference sequence). The CDR3 is CASGLRVPNYGYTF. CDR3 sequence (DNA): TGTGCCAGTGGCCTCCGGGTCCCTAACTATGGCTACACCTTC.

The chain recombines TRBV19 with TRBJ2-1; 10 bases fit TRBD2. Germline CDR1 reads LNHDA; CDR2 reads SQIVND (reference sequence). The J segment lost 8 bases and the V segment lost 2 bases, leaving 12 bases of the junction unmatched. The CDR3 is 17 amino acids. The CDR3 sequence: CASSISPASGSLYEQFF. The CDR3 DNA reads TGTGCCAGTAGTATATCCCCCGCTAGCGGGAGTCTATATGAGCAGTTCTTC. The entire variable domain, with the rest obtained from reference TRBV19 and TRBJ2-1, is as follows: DGGITQSPKYLFRKEGQNVTLSCEQNLNHDAMYWYRQDPGQGLRLIYYSQIVNDFQKGDIAEGYSVSREKKESFPLTVTSAQKNPTAFYLCASSISPASGSLYEQFFGPGTRLTVL.

The chain has TRBV9 and TRBJ1-2, with D maybe TRBD1 (6 bases). The CDR3 runs to 15 residues. CDR1 SGDLS and CDR2 YYNGEE come from the germline V gene. The germline V and J ends were trimmed by 4 bases and 7 bases, with 20 bases remaining between them. CDR3 in DNA: TGTGCCAGCAGCAAAGCACAGGGAATTACGAGTGGCTACACCTTC. It encodes CASSKAQGITSGYTF.

This clone was seen just once. This sequence joins TRBV7-7 and TRBJ2-3; D is possibly TRBD1 (5 bases). The CDR3 has 13 residues. V dropped 5 bases and J dropped 6 bases, with 12 bases sitting between them. The germline V gene has CDR1 SSHAT and CDR2 FNYEAQ (reference sequence). DNA of the CDR3: TGTGCCAGCAGCAGCTACAGGTCTGATACGCAGTATTTT. Protein product: CASSSYRSDTQYF.

The genes are TRBV4-2 and TRBJ2-6; TRBD1 matches 12 bases. Germline V lookup: CDR1 LGHNA, CDR2 YNFKEQ. The CDR3 runs 19 residues. The trim removed 4 bases at V and 4 bases at J, leaving 11 bases unmatched. CDR3 in amino acids: CASSPTSPGQGAGANVLTF. CDR3 DNA sequence: TGTGCCAGCAGCCCCACATCCCCGGGACAGGGGGCCGGGGCCAACGTCCTGACTTTC.

V and J are TRBV18 and TRBJ2-3; maybe TRBD1 (6 bases). This CDR3 has 16 residues. From germline, CDR1 is KGHSH and CDR2 LQKENI. Between the trimmed V and J ends, which lost 2 bases and 7 bases, there was a span of 19 bases. Here the CDR3 reads CASSPVLQGQRNTQYF. As DNA, the CDR3 is TGTGCCAGCTCACCAGTACTCCAGGGGCAGCGGAATACGCAGTATTTT.

Here the CDR3 reads CASSSIGNQPQHF. The CDR3 DNA sequence: TGTGCCAGTAGCAGTATTGGCAATCAGCCCCAGCATTTT. The chain carries TRBV19 and TRBJ1-5, with D unresolved. Between the trimmed V and J ends, which lost 6 bases and 2 bases, there was a span of 8 bases. The CDR3 has 13 residues. CDR1 and CDR2 from the germline V gene are LNHDA and SQIVND (reference sequence). Complete variable domain (other parts from reference TRBV19 and TRBJ1-5): DGGITQSPKYLFRKEGQNVTLSCEQNLNHDAMYWYRQDPGQGLRLIYYSQIVNDFQKGDIAEGYSVSREKKESFPLTVTSAQKNPTAFYLCASSSIGNQPQHFGDGTRLSIL.

V gene TRBV6-1 combines with J gene TRBJ1-5; 7 bases line up with TRBD1. Unmatched junction bases numbered 8, after V lost 6 bases and J lost 6 bases. The CDR3 is made up of 14 amino acids. The germline V gene encodes CDR1 MNHNS and CDR2 SASEGT. CDR3 protein: CASRADRASQPQHF. The CDR3 nucleotides are TGTGCCAGCAGAGCTGACAGGGCGAGTCAGCCCCAGCATTTT.

This clone is a singleton in its sample. V is TRBV6-1 and J is TRBJ2-2, with no clear D. The CDR3 has 14 amino acids. Trimming cost V 6 bases and J 3 bases, with 11 bases left between them. Germline lookup yields CDR1 MNHNS and CDR2 SASEGT. CDR3 sequence reads: CASSQAVHTGELFF. The CDR3 coding sequence is TGTGCCAGCAGCCAGGCGGTTCACACCGGGGAGCTGTTTTTT.

This chain links TRBV29-1 with TRBJ2-3; 7 nucleotides line up with TRBD1. Trimming at V came to 6 bases and at J to 6 bases, leaving 3 bases not matched to a gene. The V gene's germline CDR1 is SQVTM and CDR2 ANQGSEA. The CDR3 contains 11 residues. CDR3 sequence (DNA): TGCAGCGTGAGGGGGCTGGATACGCAGTATTTT. Residues: CSVRGLDTQYF.

The chain employs TRBV5-4 and TRBJ2-1; tentatively, D is TRBD1 or TRBD2 (5 bases each). Between the trimmed V and J ends, which lost 2 bases and 6 bases, there was a span of 15 bases. CDR1 and CDR2 from the germline V gene are SGHNT and YYREEE (reference sequence). This CDR3 region has 15 residues. Here the CDR3 reads CASSFQGVTGNEQFF. The CDR3 DNA is TGTGCCAGCAGCTTTCAGGGAGTAACTGGCAATGAGCAGTTCTTC.

This chain uses TRBV9 with TRBJ2-7, with 15 nucleotides matching TRBD2. The CDR3 consists of 18 residues. Per the germline V gene, CDR1 is SGDLS and CDR2 is YYNGEE. V shed 2 bases, J shed 2 bases, and the junction held 8 bases outside the gene matches. This chain's CDR3 is CASSVGLAGGPSAYEQYF. As DNA, the CDR3 is TGTGCCAGCAGCGTCGGACTAGCGGGAGGGCCTTCTGCCTACGAGCAGTACTTC.

The V gene is TRBV18, the J gene TRBJ2-5; D is possibly TRBD2 (6 bases). The CDR3 has 14 amino acids. V was cut by 1 base and J by 2 bases, with 8 bases left in between. Germline V CDR1 and CDR2: KGHSH, LQKENI. The DNA of the CDR3 is TGTGCCAGCTCACCACAGCGGGTTCAAGAGACCCAGTACTTC. Translated, it gives CASSPQRVQETQYF.

The CDR3 bases are TGTGCCAGCAGCTCAATTCGGAAAACGGAACTCGTAAGCTCCTACGAGCAGTACTTC. This encodes CASSSIRKTELVSSYEQYF. J is TRBJ2-7 and V is TRBV27, with unresolved D. CDR1 MNHEY and CDR2 SMNVEV come from the germline V gene (reference sequence). V was clipped by 6 bases and J by 0 bases, with 27 bases between them. The CDR3 loop spans 19 amino acids.